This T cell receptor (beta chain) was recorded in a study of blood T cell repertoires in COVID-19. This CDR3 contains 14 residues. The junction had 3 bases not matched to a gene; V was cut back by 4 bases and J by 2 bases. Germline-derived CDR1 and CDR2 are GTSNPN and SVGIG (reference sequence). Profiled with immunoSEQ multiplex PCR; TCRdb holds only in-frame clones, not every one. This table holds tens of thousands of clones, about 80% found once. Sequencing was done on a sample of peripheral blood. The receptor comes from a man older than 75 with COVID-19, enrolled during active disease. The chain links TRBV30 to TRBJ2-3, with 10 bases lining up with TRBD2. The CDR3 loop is CAWKAGGDTDTQYF. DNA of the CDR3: TGTGCCTGGAAAGCGGGAGGGGACACAGATACGCAGTATTTT.